These 2 T cell receptor beta chains were sequenced from one sample in a study of CD8 T cells in ankylosing spondylitis. TCRdb re-called the 5' RACE reads through MiXCR, storing one row per CDR3 protein. The table lists fewer than 180,000 distinct CDR3 sequences, around 45% of them singletons. Sequencing was carried out using synovial fluid, either unsorted or a sorted T cell fraction (not recorded which). The source of these receptors is a male donor with ankylosing spondylitis.

This chain uses TRBV29-1 with TRBJ1-4; no firm D call. Germline V lookup: CDR1 SQVTM, CDR2 ANQGSEA. The V end was cut by 4 bases, the J end by 0 bases, with 9 bases between. The CDR3 length is 14 residues. CDR3 loop: CSVGTTTTNEKLFF. In DNA form, the CDR3 reads TGCAGCGTTGGAACAACCACAACTAATGAAAAACTGTTTTTT.

This clonotype was observed a few times. The CDR3 nucleotides are TGTGCCAGCAGTTACGAAAGGGTCGGGAGGCCCGCCCGGGAGCAGTTCTTC. Its translation: CASSYERVGRPAREQFF. The chain is built from TRBV6-2 or TRBV6-3 and TRBJ2-1; TRBD2 matches at 7 bases. The length of the CDR3 is 17 residues. In germline, CDR1 is MNHEY, CDR2 SVGEGT. J gave up 10 bases and V 2 bases, and 17 bases lay outside the gene matches.